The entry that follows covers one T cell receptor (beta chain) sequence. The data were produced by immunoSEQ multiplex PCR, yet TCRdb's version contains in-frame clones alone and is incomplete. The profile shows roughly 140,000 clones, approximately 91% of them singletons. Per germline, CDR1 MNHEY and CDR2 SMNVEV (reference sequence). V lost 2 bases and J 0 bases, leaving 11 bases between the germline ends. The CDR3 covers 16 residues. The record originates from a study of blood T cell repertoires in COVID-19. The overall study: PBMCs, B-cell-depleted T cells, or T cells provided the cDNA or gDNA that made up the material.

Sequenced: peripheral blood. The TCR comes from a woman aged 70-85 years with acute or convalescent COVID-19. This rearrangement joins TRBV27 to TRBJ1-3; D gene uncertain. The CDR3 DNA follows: TGTGCCAGCAGTTTAACCCAGAGGATCTCTGGAAACACCATATATTTT. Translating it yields CASSLTQRISGNTIYF.